The 9 T cell receptor beta chains in this list originate from one sample, sequenced in a study of T cell responses to AZD1222 COVID-19 vaccine. Some clones are missing from TCRdb's copy, which holds only in-frame ones; the method was immunoSEQ multiplex PCR. The sample contains some 50,000 clones, 70% to 85% of which appear only once. This specimen was peripheral blood, taken on day 0 of AZD1222 vaccination. These receptors all stem from an adult in good health.

The chain carries TRBV6-2 or TRBV6-3 and TRBJ1-5; D is uncertain. Germline V gives CDR1 MNHEY, CDR2 SVGEGT. The CDR3 totals 15 residues. The V end lost 1 base, the J end lost 2 bases, and 9 bases lay between the germline ends. The CDR3 DNA reads as TGTGCCAGCAGTTACTTCCGTATGGGCAATCAGCCCCAGCATTTT. Translation: CASSYFRMGNQPQHF.

The chain is built from TRBV5-4 and TRBJ1-5, with 9 bases identical to TRBD1. Trimming cost V 3 bases and J 7 bases; bases outside gene matches: 8. The CDR3 covers 15 residues. Germline V gives CDR1 SGHNT, CDR2 YYREEE (reference sequence). The CDR3 here is CASSSGTGIGQPQHF. Written as DNA, the CDR3 is TGTGCCAGCAGCTCCGGGACAGGGATAGGCCAGCCCCAGCATTTT.

The rearrangement uses TRBV5-1 and TRBJ1-1; D remains ambiguous. V was shortened by 4 bases and J by 3 bases, with 10 bases between the two germline ends. CDR3 size: 13 residues. The V gene's germline CDR1 is SGHRS and CDR2 YFSETQ. The CDR3 coding sequence is TGCGCCAGCAGCACTGGTGGGGACACTGAAGCTTTCTTT. Protein product: CASSTGGDTEAFF.

This chain connects TRBV11-2 to TRBJ2-1; a possible D gene is TRBD2 (5 bases). V lost 3 bases and J lost 6, with 12 bases in between. Germline V gene lookup returns CDR1 SGHAT and CDR2 FQNNGV. The CDR3 has 14 residues. The CDR3 DNA reads TGTGCCAGCAGCTTCGTTACTAGTCGCAATGAGCAGTTCTTC. It codes for CASSFVTSRNEQFF.

The V call is TRBV20-1, the J call TRBJ1-5; no clear D. The CDR3 length is 14 residues. The V end lost 5 bases, the J end lost 0 bases, and 11 bases lay between the germline ends. CDR1 is DFQATT and CDR2 is SNEGSKA in the germline V gene (reference sequence). The CDR3 loop reads CSARGTSSNQPQHF. DNA of the CDR3: TGCAGTGCTCGTGGAACTAGTAGCAATCAGCCCCAGCATTTT.

The rearrangement uses TRBV6-6 and TRBJ1-1; no clear D gene. This CDR3 spans 10 amino acids. Germline V lookup: CDR1 MNHNY, CDR2 SVGAGI (reference sequence). The ends were cut back, 5 bases at V and 4 bases at J, with 2 bases in the middle. The CDR3 spells CASSATEAFF. The CDR3 region has the DNA TGTGCCAGCAGTGCCACTGAAGCTTTCTTT.

The rearrangement links TRBV5-1 to TRBJ1-2, with D maybe TRBD1 (5 bases). The CDR3 loop spans 13 amino acids. Germline loops: CDR1 SGHRS, CDR2 YFSETQ. V was trimmed by 4 bases and J by 8 bases, leaving 15 bases between them. The CDR3 sequence is CASSPGTIEGYTF. The DNA for the CDR3 is TGCGCCAGCAGCCCGGGGACTATTGAGGGCTACACCTTC. Variable domain in full (rest from reference TRBV5-1 and TRBJ1-2): KAGVTQTPRYLIKTRGQQVTLSCSPISGHRSVSWYQQTPGQGLQFLFEYFSETQRNKGNFPGRFSGRQFSNSRSEMNVSTLELGDSALYLCASSPGTIEGYTFGSGTRLTVV.

The rearrangement uses TRBV11-1 and TRBJ2-5; possibly TRBD1 for D (5 bases). This CDR3 is 13 amino acids long. Germline values: CDR1 SGHAT, CDR2 FQDESV (reference sequence). Trimming stripped 2 bases from V and 5 bases from J, with 9 bases between. DNA of the CDR3: TGTGCCAGCAGCTTAAGGTACAGGGAGACCCAGTACTTC. The encoded protein is CASSLRYRETQYF.

The chain combines TRBV24-1 with TRBJ1-1, with 7 bases identical to TRBD1. The J segment lost 3 bases and the V segment lost 5 bases, leaving 5 bases of the junction unmatched. Germline V lookup: CDR1 KGHDR, CDR2 SFDVKD. The CDR3 is 14 residues long. This CDR3 reads CATSAGGGYTEAFF. As DNA, the CDR3 is TGTGCCACCAGTGCAGGGGGGGGATACACTGAAGCTTTCTTT.